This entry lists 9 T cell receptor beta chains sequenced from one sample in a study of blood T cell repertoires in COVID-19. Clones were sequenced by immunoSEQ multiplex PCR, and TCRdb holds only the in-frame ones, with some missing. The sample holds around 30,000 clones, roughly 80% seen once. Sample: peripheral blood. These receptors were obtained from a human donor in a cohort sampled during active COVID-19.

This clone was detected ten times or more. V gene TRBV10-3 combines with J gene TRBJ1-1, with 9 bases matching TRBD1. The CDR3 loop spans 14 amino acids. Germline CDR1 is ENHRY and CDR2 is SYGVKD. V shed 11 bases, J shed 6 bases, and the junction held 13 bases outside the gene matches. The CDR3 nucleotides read TGTGCCGTTTCTACAGGGGGCGGGAGGCCTGAAGCTTTCTTT. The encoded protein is CAVSTGGGRPEAFF.

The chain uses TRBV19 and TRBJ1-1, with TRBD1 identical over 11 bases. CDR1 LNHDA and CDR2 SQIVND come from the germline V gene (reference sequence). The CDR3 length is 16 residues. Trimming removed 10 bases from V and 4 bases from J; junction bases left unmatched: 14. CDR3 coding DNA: TGTGCCACCCTACCGGGACAGGGGGGAGTAGGCACTGAAGCTTTCTTT. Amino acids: CATLPGQGGVGTEAFF.

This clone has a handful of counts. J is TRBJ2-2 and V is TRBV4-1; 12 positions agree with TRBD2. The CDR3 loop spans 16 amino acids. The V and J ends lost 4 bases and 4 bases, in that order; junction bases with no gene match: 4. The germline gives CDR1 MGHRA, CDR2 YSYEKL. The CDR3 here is CASSPWTSGITGELFF. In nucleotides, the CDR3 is TGCGCCAGCAGCCCCTGGACTAGCGGGATCACCGGGGAGCTGTTTTTT.

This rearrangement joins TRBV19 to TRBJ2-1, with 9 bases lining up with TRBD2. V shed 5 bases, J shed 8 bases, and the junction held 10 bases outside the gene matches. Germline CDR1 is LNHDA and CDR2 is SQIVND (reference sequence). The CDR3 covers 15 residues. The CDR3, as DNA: TGTGCCAGTAGTCCCCCTAGCGGGGTGATAGATGAGCAGTTCTTC. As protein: CASSPPSGVIDEQFF.

The CDR3 nucleotides are TGTGCCAGCAGCATTGACAGGGGGGTAAATGGCTACACCTTC. Its protein is CASSIDRGVNGYTF. The rearrangement joins TRBV7-2 to TRBJ1-2; 9 bases match TRBD1. The CDR3 extends over 14 amino acids. Germline CDR1 and CDR2: SGHTA and FQGNSA. V lost 5 bases and J lost 6; bases outside the gene matches: 7.

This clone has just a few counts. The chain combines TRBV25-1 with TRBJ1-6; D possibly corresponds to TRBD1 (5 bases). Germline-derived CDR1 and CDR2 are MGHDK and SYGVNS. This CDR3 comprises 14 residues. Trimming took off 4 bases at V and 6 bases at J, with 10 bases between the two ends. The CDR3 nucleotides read TGTGCCAGCAGTGGTCTACAGGCTAATTCACCCCTCCACTTT. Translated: CASSGLQANSPLHF.

CDR3 residues: CASSEQQISNQPQHF. The DNA for the CDR3 is TGTGCCAGCAGTGAACAACAGATTAGCAATCAGCCCCAGCATTTT. The chain combines TRBV2 with TRBJ1-5; D is undetermined. The V end was cut by 2 bases, the J end by 0 bases, with 8 bases between. Looked up from germline, CDR1 is SNHLY and CDR2 is FYNNEI. The CDR3 is 15 residues long.

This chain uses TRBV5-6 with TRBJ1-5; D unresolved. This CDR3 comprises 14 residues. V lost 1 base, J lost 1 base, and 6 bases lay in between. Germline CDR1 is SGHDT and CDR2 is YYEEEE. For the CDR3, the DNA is TGTGCCAGCAGCTTGCGCAGGAGCAATCAGCCCCAGCATTTT. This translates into CASSLRRSNQPQHF.

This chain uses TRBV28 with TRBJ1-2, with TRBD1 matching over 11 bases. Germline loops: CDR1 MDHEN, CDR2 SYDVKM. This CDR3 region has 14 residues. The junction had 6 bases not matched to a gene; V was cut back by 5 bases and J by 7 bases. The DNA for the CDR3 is TGTGCCAGCAGTACCCGGACAGGGGGCTCTGGCTACACCTTC. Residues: CASSTRTGGSGYTF.